Listed below are T cell receptor beta chains from one sample, sequenced in a study of shared clonotypes between healthy human individuals. Sequencing used immunoSEQ multiplex PCR; TCRdb keeps in-frame clones, though not all of them. The data contain roughly 650,000 clones, around 96% of them singletons. The specimen was naive CD8+ T cells sorted from blood. These receptors came from a woman aged 25 to 39 in good health. Each CDR3 is given with its conserved first and last residue. D genes are given only for firm matches. Some rows mark clone size as missing; the rest say once, few, many or name a class of expanded clone.

clone size	V gene	D gene	J gene	CDR3 protein	CDR3 DNA
.	TRBV27	TRBD2	TRBJ2-7	CASSSAGGPYEQYF	TGTGCCAGCAGTTCAGCGGGAGGGCCCTACGAGCAGTACTTC
.	TRBV28	.	TRBJ2-3	CASSLLGTTDTQYF	TGTGCCAGCAGTTTATTGGGTACGACAGATACGCAGTATTTT
.	TRBV2	.	TRBJ2-1	CASSPFGQVGDEQFF	TGTGCCAGCAGTCCGTTCGGACAAGTCGGCGATGAGCAGTTCTTC
.	TRBV2	.	TRBJ2-3	CASSPLVGVADTQYF	TGTGCCAGCTCGCCCCTGGTGGGGGTCGCAGATACGCAGTATTTT
.	TRBV5-4	.	TRBJ2-2	CASSLSENTGELFF	TGTGCCAGCAGCTTGTCTGAGAACACCGGGGAGCTGTTTTTT
.	TRBV7-9	TRBD1	TRBJ2-7	CASSSETGGSYEQYF	TGTGCCAGCAGCTCCGAGACAGGGGGTTCCTACGAGCAGTACTTC
.	TRBV18	.	TRBJ1-1	CASSPEYRFSTEAFF	TGTGCCAGCTCACCAGAGTACAGGTTTAGCACTGAAGCTTTCTTT
.	TRBV28	.	TRBJ1-2	CASSLVEKPYGYTF	TGTGCCAGCAGTTTAGTCGAGAAGCCCTATGGCTACACCTTC
.	TRBV2	TRBD1	TRBJ2-7	CASSGTGTPSYEQYF	TGTGCCAGCAGCGGGACAGGGACCCCCTCCTACGAGCAGTACTTC
.	TRBV9	TRBD1	TRBJ2-2	CASSEGTGGTGELFF	TGTGCCAGCAGCGAGGGGACAGGGGGCACCGGGGAGCTGTTTTTT
.	TRBV27	TRBD1	TRBJ2-1	CASSLGTVRSNEQFF	TGTGCCAGCAGTTTAGGGACAGTTCGTTCCAATGAGCAGTTCTTC
.	TRBV9	.	TRBJ2-3	CASSGRQNTQYF	TGTGCCAGCAGCGGAAGACAGAATACGCAGTATTTT
.	TRBV7-2	.	TRBJ2-1	CASTVGDSLNEQFF	TGTGCCAGCACAGTAGGGGATAGCTTAAATGAGCAGTTCTTC
.	TRBV6-1	.	TRBJ2-7	CASRDTSYEQYF	TGTGCCAGCAGGGACACCTCCTACGAGCAGTACTTC
.	TRBV25-1	.	TRBJ2-1	CASSESAGAEYNEQFF	TGTGCCAGCAGTGAATCGGCGGGGGCTGAGTACAATGAGCAGTTCTTC
.	TRBV5-4	.	TRBJ1-1	CASSFGPSGVTEAFF	TGTGCCAGCAGCTTTGGCCCCTCGGGAGTCACTGAAGCTTTCTTT
.	TRBV7-8	TRBD2	TRBJ2-3	CASSLVGGWADTQYF	TGTGCCAGCAGCTTAGTGGGGGGGTGGGCAGATACGCAGTATTTT
.	TRBV15	.	TRBJ2-5	CATSRPGVSETQYF	TGTGCCACCAGCAGGCCAGGGGTCTCAGAGACCCAGTACTTC
once	TRBV28	.	TRBJ1-2	CASSLGQSYGYTF	TGTGCCAGCAGTTTGGGGCAGTCCTATGGCTACACCTTC
.	TRBV6-1	TRBD2	TRBJ2-7	CASSEEGGLLAGGYEQYF	TGTGCCAGCAGTGAAGAGGGTGGGTTACTAGCGGGAGGTTACGAGCAGTACTTC
.	TRBV4-1	TRBD2	TRBJ2-1	CASSPLLAGGLPSYNEQFF	TGCGCCAGCAGCCCCCTACTAGCGGGAGGACTCCCCTCCTACAATGAGCAGTTCTTC
.	TRBV4-2	TRBD2	TRBJ2-2	CASTPLAGDEAGELFF	TGTGCCAGCACTCCACTAGCGGGAGACGAGGCCGGGGAGCTGTTTTTT
.	TRBV4-1	TRBD2	TRBJ2-1	CASSQVIAGGPGEQFF	TGCGCCAGCAGCCAAGTCATAGCGGGAGGGCCCGGTGAGCAGTTCTTC
.	TRBV28	TRBD1	TRBJ2-3	CASRHRSDRGPDTQYF	TGTGCCAGCAGACACCGGTCGGACAGGGGACCAGATACGCAGTATTTT
.	TRBV19	.	TRBJ2-5	CASSTRMGLKQETQYF	TGTGCCAGTAGTACTAGAATGGGACTGAAGCAAGAGACCCAGTACTTC
.	TRBV28	TRBD1	TRBJ1-5	CASSQQGANQPQHF	TGTGCCAGCAGTCAGCAGGGGGCGAATCAGCCCCAGCATTTT
.	TRBV21-1	.	TRBJ1-4	CASSKHWGQTEKLFF	TGTGCCAGCAGCAAACATTGGGGACAGACGGAAAAACTGTTTTTT
.	TRBV15	.	TRBJ2-5	CATSGHLASEETQYF	TGTGCCACCAGCGGACATCTTGCCAGCGAGGAGACCCAGTACTTC
.	TRBV7-2	TRBD2	TRBJ2-1	CASSLGRDYFYEQFF	TGTGCCAGCAGCTTGGGTCGGGACTATTTTTATGAGCAGTTCTTC